Reported below is one T cell receptor (beta chain). Antigen unknown. These data belong to a study of siplizumab effects on memory and regulatory T cells. Study results and limitations: The apparent diversity of naive T cells exceeded that of memory cells, and naive T cells seemed to make a major contribution to the alloresponse. Treg origin accounted for an average of approximately 69% of mappable alloreactive CD4+ clones with siplizumab and about 30% in controls.

The CDR3 has 11 amino acids. V was pared by 2 bases and J by 3 bases, with 5 bases between. CDR1 is DFQATT and CDR2 is SNEGSKA in the germline V gene (reference sequence). The protocol was immunoSEQ multiplex PCR, while the TCRdb copy is restricted to in-frame clones and leaves out a portion. The table has roughly 100,000 clones, just over 90% seen once; the top ten hold 0.32%. The V and J genes are TRBV20-1 and TRBJ2-7, with D unclear. This TCR came from a human donor in good health. Source material: CD4+ T cells sorted from blood. CDR3 amino acids: CSARKVYEQYF. CDR3 coding DNA: TGCAGTGCTAGAAAAGTCTACGAGCAGTACTTC.